The clone carrying this T cell receptor (beta chain) was picked up a small number of times. Its target is unknown. Assay: immunoSEQ multiplex PCR; the TCRdb copy retains only in-frame clones and omits some. The sample yields about 190,000 clones, roughly 93% seen once. The data derive from a study of T cell responses to AZD1222 COVID-19 vaccine. Overall study results and limits: Donors were chiefly white British, with a greater number of females, and clonal diversity was perhaps underestimated.

The TCR was taken from an adult in good health. The sequencing here drew on peripheral blood, taken on day 0 of AZD1222 vaccination.

The CDR3 region is CASSPWTNSDTQYF. For the CDR3, the DNA is TGTGCCAGCAGCCCTTGGACTAATTCAGATACGCAGTATTTT. V is TRBV9 and J is TRBJ2-3; tentatively, D is TRBD2 (6 bases). In germline, CDR1 is SGDLS, CDR2 YYNGEE. This CDR3 is built from 14 residues. V was pared by 4 bases and J by 4 bases, with 13 bases between. Complete variable domain (other parts from reference TRBV9 and TRBJ2-3): DSGVTQTPKHLITATGQRVTLRCSPRSGDLSVYWYQQSLDQGLQFLIQYYNGEERAKGNILERFSAQQFPDLHSELNLSSLELGDSALYFCASSPWTNSDTQYFGPGTRLTVL.